The subject of this entry is one T cell receptor (beta chain). The record originates from a study of control samples from healthy donors and cancer patients. From germline, CDR1 is SGDLS and CDR2 YYNGEE. V lost 3 bases to trimming and J lost 0 bases, with 13 bases between them. This CDR3 region has 16 residues. Clones were sequenced by immunoSEQ multiplex PCR, and TCRdb holds only the in-frame ones, with some missing. The sample has about 150,000 clones, about 93% seen once. This sequence joins TRBV9 and TRBJ2-4; D unresolved. Sequenced: blood. This TCR came from a man aged 50 to 60 in good health. The CDR3 DNA reads as TGTGCCAGCAGCGCTTCAGTCTTCGGAGCCAAAAACATTCAGTACTTC. The encoded protein is CASSASVFGAKNIQYF.